The clone carrying this T cell receptor (beta chain) was seen a few times. This sample was taken from a study of cytomegalovirus exposure and HLA in healthy donors. Across the whole study: Early release data held 75 million to 90 million unique TCRs from HLA-typed donors.

The PCR had 60 Vbeta and 13 Jbeta primers. Generated by immunoSEQ multiplex PCR, the TCRdb table keeps only in-frame clones and is missing some. The repertoire has some 70,000 clones, roughly 70% of them found once; the top ten carry 14%. The sample comprised PBMCs. The TCR was taken from a male donor in good health and CMV-seropositive.

The CDR3 reads CASRTDRGSSYEQYF. CDR3 coding DNA: TGTGCCAGCAGGACAGACAGGGGGAGCTCCTACGAGCAGTACTTC. The chain couples TRBV6-6 to TRBJ2-7; 9 nucleotides align to TRBD1. The CDR3 contains 15 residues. Germline values: CDR1 MNHNY, CDR2 SVGAGI (reference sequence). V lost 6 bases, J lost 0 bases, and 6 bases stayed unmatched.